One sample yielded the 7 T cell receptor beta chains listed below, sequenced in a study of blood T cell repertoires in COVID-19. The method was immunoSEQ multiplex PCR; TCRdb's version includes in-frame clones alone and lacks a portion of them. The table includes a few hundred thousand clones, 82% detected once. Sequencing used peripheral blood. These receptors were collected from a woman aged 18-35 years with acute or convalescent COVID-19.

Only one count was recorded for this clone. Here the CDR3 DNA reads TGTGCCAGCAGCAGGGCGAATCAGCCCCAGCATTTT. Its translation is CASSRANQPQHF. J is TRBJ1-5 and V is TRBV12-3 or TRBV12-4; D may be TRBD1 (5 bases). The CDR3 consists of 12 residues. Trimming stripped 6 bases from V and 4 bases from J, with 7 bases between.

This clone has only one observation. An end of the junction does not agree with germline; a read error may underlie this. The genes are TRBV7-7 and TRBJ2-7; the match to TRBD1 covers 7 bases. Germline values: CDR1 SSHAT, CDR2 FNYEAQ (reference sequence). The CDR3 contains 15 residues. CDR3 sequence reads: CASSLELTGVNEQYF. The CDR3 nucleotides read TGTGCTAGCAGCTTGGAGTTAACAGGGGTCAACGAGCAGTACTTC. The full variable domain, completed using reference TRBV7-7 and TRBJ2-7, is GAGVSQSPRYKVTKRGQDVTLRCDPISSHATLYWYQQALGQGPEFLTYFNYEAQPDKSGLPSDRFSAERPEGSISTLTIQRTEQRDSAMYRCASSLELTGVNEQYFGPGTRLTVT.

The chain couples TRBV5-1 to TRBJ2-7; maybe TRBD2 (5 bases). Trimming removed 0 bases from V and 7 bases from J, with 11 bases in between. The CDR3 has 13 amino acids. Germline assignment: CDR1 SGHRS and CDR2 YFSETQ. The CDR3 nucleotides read TGCGCCAGCAGCTTGGGAGGGTTCGGGGAGCAGTACTTC. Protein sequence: CASSLGGFGEQYF.

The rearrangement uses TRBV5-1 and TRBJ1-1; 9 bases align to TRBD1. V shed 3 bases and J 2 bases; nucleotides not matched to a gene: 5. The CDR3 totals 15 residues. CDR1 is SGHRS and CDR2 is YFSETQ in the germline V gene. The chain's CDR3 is CASSYRGPVNTEAFF. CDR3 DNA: TGCGCCAGCAGCTACAGGGGGCCGGTTAACACTGAAGCTTTCTTT.

The CDR3 DNA sequence: TGTGCCAGCAGCTTAGCAGGGGCGGGTTTGGCCAAAAACATTCAGTACTTC. Translation: CASSLAGAGLAKNIQYF. The chain carries TRBV5-5 and TRBJ2-4; D perhaps matches TRBD1 (6 bases). The CDR3 extends over 17 amino acids. Trimming took off 2 bases at V and 1 base at J, with 16 bases between the two ends. Germline assignment: CDR1 SGHKS and CDR2 YYEKEE (reference sequence).

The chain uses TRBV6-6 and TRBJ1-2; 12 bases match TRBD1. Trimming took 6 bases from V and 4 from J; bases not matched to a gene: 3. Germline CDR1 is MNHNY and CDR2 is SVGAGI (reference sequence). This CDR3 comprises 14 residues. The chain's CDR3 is CASRGTGGVYGYTF. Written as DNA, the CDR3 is TGTGCCAGCAGAGGGACAGGGGGCGTCTATGGCTACACCTTC.

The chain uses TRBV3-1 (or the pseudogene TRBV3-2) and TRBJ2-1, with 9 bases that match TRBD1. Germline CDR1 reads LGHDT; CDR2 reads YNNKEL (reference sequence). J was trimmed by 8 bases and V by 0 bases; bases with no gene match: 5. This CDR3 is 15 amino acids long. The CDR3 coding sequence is TGTGCCAGCAGCCAAGACCCCAGGACAGGGGATGAGCAGTTCTTC. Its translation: CASSQDPRTGDEQFF.